The present entry profiles one T cell receptor (beta chain) with its context. Its antigen is as yet unknown. These data originate in a study of shared clonotypes between healthy human individuals. Trimming removed 1 base from V and 1 base from J, with 11 bases in between. The CDR3 is 15 residues long. Germline CDR1 and CDR2: MGHRA and YSYEKL. Naive CD8 populations comprised CD45RO-negative cells positively selected for CCR7, excluding terminally differentiated effector memory CD45RA+ cells. Study-level results: On the whole, naive subsets had larger estimated richness than memory subsets had. All-four-donor shared clonotypes had higher generation probabilities than non-shared clonotypes did.

On sorted subsets, replicate PCRs used approximately 190 ng DNA, or about 30,000 T cell genomes. Generated by immunoSEQ multiplex PCR, the TCRdb table keeps only in-frame clones and is missing some. This sample has over 800,000 clones, with almost 95% found just once. The source material was naive CD8+ T cells sorted from blood. This receptor was taken from a man between 25 and 39 years old in good health. The rearrangement links TRBV4-1 to TRBJ2-7; D possibly corresponds to TRBD1 (6 bases). CDR3 in amino acids: CASSQVSTGSYEQYF. In DNA form, the CDR3 reads TGCGCCAGCAGCCAAGTTTCGACAGGATCCTACGAGCAGTACTTC.